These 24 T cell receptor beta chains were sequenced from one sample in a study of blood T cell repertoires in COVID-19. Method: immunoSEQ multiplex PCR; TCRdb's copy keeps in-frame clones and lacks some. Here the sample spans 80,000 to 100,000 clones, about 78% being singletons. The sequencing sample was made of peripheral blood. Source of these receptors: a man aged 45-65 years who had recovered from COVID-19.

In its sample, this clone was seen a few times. The CDR3 DNA sequence: TGTGCCAGTATGGGACAGGGGGCAAGTGGCTACACCTTC. It translates to CASMGQGASGYTF. The chain employs TRBV19 and TRBJ1-2, with 12 bases matching TRBD1. The CDR3 is 13 residues long. The germline V gene encodes CDR1 LNHDA and CDR2 SQIVND (reference sequence). V trimming: 7 bases; J trimming: 7 bases; junction bases outside the gene matches: 4.

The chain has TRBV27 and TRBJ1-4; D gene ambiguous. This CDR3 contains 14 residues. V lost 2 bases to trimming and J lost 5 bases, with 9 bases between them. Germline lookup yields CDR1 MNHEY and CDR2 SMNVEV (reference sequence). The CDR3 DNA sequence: TGTGCCAGCAGTTTAGTGGCAAGAAATGAAAAACTGTTTTTT. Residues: CASSLVARNEKLFF.

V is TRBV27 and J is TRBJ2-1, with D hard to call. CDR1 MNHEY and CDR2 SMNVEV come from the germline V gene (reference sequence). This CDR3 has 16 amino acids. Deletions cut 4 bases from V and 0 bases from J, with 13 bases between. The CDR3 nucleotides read TGTGCCAGCAGTTGGTACTTGATGAGCTCCTACAATGAGCAGTTCTTC. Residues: CASSWYLMSSYNEQFF.

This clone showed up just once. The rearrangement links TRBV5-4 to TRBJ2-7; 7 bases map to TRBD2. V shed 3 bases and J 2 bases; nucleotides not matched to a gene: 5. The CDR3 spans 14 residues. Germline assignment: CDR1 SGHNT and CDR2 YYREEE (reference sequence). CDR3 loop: CASSSSSGTYEQYF. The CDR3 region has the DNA TGTGCCAGCAGCTCGTCCAGCGGGACCTACGAGCAGTACTTC.

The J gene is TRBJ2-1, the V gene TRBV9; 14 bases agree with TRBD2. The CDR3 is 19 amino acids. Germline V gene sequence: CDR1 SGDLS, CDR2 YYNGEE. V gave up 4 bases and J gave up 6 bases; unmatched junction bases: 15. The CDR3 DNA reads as TGTGCCAGCAGCCCACATAGAGAGACTAGCGGGAGGGACCGCAATGAGCAGTTCTTC. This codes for CASSPHRETSGRDRNEQFF.

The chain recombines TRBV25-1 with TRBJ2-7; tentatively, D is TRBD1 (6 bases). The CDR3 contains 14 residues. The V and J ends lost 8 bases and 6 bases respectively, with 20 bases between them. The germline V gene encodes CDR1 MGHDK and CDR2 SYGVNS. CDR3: CASLQGTVKGEQYF. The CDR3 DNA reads TGTGCCAGCCTACAGGGTACCGTCAAGGGCGAGCAGTACTTC.

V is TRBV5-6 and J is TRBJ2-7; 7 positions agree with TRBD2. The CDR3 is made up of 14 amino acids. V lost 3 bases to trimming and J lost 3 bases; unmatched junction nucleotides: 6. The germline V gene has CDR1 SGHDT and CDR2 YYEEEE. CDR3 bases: TGTGCCAGCAGCTCTGGACTAGGATACTACGAGCAGTACTTC. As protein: CASSSGLGYYEQYF.

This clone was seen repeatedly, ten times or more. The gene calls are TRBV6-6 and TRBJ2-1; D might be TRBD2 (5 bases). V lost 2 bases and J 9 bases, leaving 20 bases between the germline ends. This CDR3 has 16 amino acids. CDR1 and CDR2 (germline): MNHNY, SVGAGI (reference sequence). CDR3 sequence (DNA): TGTGCCAGCAGTTACGGAAGAACTAGGGATCTGGGTGAGCAGTTCTTC. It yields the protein CASSYGRTRDLGEQFF.

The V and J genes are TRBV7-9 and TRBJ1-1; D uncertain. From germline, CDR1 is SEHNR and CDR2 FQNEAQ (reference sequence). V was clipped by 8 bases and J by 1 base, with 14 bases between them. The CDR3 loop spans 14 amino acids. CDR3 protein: CASVNQGGNTEAFF. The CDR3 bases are TGTGCCAGCGTCAATCAAGGAGGGAACACTGAAGCTTTCTTT.

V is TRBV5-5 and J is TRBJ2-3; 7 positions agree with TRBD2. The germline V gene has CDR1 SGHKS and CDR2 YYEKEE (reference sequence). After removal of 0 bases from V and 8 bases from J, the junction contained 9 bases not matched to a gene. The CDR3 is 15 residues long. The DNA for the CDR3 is TGTGCCAGCAGCTTGGAGGGCCGGGGGGTAGGTACGCAGTATTTT. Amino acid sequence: CASSLEGRGVGTQYF.

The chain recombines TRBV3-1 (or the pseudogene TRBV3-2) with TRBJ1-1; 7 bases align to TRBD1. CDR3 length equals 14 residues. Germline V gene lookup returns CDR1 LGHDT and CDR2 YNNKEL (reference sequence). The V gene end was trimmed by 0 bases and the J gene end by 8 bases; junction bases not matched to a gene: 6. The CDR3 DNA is TGTGCCAGCAGCCAAGAGCCGGCAGGGGGAGAAGCTTTCTTT. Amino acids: CASSQEPAGGEAFF.

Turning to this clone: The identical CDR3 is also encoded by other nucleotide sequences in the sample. The DNA for the CDR3 is TGTGCCAGCAGCTTAGAGGGAGCAGATACGCAGTATTTT. Its translation: CASSLEGADTQYF. The rearrangement links TRBV7-6 to TRBJ2-3; tentatively, D is TRBD2 (5 bases). V lost 1 base, J lost 4 bases, and 6 bases lay in between. This CDR3 spans 13 amino acids. Germline-derived CDR1 and CDR2 are SGHVS and FNYEAQ.

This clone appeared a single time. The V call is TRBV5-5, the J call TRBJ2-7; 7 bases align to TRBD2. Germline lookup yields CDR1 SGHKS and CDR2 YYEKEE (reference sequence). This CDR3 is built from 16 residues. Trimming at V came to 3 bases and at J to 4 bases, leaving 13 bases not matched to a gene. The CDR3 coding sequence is TGTGCCAGCAGCTCCCTGTGGGAGCGGGATGCTTACGAGCAGTACTTC. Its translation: CASSSLWERDAYEQYF.

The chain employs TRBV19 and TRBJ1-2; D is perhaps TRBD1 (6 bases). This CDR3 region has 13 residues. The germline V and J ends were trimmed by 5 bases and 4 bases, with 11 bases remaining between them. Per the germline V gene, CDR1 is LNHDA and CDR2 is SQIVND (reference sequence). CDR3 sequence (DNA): TGTGCCAGTAGTCCTGGGGGCGCCTATGGCTACACCTTC. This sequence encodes CASSPGGAYGYTF.

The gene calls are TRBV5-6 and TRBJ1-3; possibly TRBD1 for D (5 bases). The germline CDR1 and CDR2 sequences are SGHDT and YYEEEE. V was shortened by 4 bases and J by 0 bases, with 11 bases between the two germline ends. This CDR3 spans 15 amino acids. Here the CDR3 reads CASSRRDFSGNTIYF. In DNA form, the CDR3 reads TGTGCCAGCAGCCGGCGGGACTTCTCTGGAAACACCATATATTTT.

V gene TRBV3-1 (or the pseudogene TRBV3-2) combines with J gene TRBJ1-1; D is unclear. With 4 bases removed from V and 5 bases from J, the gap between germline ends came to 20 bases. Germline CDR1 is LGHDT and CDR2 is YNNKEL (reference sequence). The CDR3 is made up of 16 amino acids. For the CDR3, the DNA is TGTGCCAGCAGCCCAGCGACTCCTAGTGTAGGTACTGAAGCTTTCTTT. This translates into CASSPATPSVGTEAFF.

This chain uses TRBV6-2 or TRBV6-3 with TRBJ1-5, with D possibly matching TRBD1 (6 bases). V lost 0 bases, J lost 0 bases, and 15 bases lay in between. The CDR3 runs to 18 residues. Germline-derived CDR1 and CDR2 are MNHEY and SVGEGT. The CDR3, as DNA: TGTGCCAGCAGTTACTCGCCCTGGGACATCTATAGCAATCAGCCCCAGCATTTT. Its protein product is CASSYSPWDIYSNQPQHF.

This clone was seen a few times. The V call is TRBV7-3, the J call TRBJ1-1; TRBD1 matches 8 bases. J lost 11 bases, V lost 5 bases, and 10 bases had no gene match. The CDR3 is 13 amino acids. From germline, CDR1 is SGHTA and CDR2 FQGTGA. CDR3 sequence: CASSLDRGEMAFF. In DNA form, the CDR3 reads TGTGCCAGCAGCCTCGACAGGGGAGAGATGGCTTTCTTT.

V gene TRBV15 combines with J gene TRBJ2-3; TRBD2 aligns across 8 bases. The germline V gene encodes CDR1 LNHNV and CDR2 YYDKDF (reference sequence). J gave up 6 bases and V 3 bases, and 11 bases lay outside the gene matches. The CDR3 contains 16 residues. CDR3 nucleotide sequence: TGTGCCACCAGCAGGGGGAGCGGGGGCGCGAGTGATACGCAGTATTTT. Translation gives CATSRGSGGASDTQYF.

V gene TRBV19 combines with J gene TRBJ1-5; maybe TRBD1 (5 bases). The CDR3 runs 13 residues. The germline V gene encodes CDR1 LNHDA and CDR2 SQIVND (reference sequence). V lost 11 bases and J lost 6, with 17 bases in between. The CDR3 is CAGGLGSGQPQHF. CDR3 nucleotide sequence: TGTGCCGGGGGGTTGGGGAGCGGTCAGCCCCAGCATTTT.

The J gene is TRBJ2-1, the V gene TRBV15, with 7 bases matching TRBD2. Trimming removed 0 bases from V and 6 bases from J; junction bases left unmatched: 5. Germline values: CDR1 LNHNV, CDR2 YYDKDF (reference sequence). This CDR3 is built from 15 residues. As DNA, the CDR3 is TGTGCCACCAGCAGAGATCGCGGGAGCACCAATGAGCAGTTCTTC. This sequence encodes CATSRDRGSTNEQFF.

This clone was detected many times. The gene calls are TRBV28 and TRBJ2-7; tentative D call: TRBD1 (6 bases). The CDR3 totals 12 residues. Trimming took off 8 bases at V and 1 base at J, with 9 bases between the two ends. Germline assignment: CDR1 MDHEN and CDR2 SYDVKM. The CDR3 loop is CASGRGSYEQYF. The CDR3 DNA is TGTGCCAGCGGCAGGGGATCCTACGAGCAGTACTTC.

The CDR3 is CASSLGQGREQFF. DNA of the CDR3: TGTGCCAGCAGCCTAGGACAGGGACGTGAGCAGTTCTTC. The V call is TRBV7-8, the J call TRBJ2-1; 8 nucleotides match TRBD1. CDR1 and CDR2 from the germline V gene are SGHVS and FQNEAQ. The ends lost 5 bases at V and 9 bases at J; junction bases unmatched: 6. CDR3 length equals 13 residues.

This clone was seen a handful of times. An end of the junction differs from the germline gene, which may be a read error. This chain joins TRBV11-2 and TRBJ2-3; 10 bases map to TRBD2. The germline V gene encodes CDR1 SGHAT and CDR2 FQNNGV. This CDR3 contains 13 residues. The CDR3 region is CASSLDLGTSVHF. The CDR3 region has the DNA TGTGCCAGCAGCTTAGATTTGGGGACTAGCGTCCATTTT.